The count of the clone carrying this T cell receptor beta chain is one. This record comes from a study of cytomegalovirus exposure and HLA in healthy donors. On the study more broadly: The platform used for the 120 or so validation repertoires matched that of the 666 first-cohort repertoires, a later analysis reported.

Only in-frame clones appear in the TCRdb table, and some are missing; sequencing was by immunoSEQ multiplex PCR. The sample holds more than 95,000 clones, less than 90% seen once. Among the approximately 110 subjects of the validation cohort, separate from the roughly 670-subject first cohort, were the donors. Sequencing was performed on PBMCs. This receptor was taken from a man younger than 35 in good health and CMV-seropositive.

The CDR3 DNA is TGCGCCAGCAGCCAAGAAGCGACTGGCTACGAGCAGTACTTC. It codes for CASSQEATGYEQYF. This chain joins TRBV4-1 and TRBJ2-7; D is unclear. V shed 0 bases and J shed 3 bases, with 9 bases lying between them. The CDR3 totals 14 residues. The germline V gene has CDR1 MGHRA and CDR2 YSYEKL.